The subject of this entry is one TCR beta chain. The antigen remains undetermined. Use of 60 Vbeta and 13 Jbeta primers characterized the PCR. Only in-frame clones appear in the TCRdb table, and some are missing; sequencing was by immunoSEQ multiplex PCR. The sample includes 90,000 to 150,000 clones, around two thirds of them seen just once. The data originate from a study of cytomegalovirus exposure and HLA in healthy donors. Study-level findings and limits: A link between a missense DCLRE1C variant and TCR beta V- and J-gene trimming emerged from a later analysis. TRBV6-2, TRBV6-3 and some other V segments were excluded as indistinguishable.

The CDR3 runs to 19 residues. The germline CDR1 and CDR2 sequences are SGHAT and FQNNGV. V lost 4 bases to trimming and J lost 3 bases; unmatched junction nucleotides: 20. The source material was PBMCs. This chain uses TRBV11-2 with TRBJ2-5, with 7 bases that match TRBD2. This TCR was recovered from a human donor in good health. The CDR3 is CASSSSLGIGLADKETQYF. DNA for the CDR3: TGTGCCAGCAGCTCCAGTTTAGGTATTGGTCTAGCGGACAAAGAGACCCAGTACTTC.